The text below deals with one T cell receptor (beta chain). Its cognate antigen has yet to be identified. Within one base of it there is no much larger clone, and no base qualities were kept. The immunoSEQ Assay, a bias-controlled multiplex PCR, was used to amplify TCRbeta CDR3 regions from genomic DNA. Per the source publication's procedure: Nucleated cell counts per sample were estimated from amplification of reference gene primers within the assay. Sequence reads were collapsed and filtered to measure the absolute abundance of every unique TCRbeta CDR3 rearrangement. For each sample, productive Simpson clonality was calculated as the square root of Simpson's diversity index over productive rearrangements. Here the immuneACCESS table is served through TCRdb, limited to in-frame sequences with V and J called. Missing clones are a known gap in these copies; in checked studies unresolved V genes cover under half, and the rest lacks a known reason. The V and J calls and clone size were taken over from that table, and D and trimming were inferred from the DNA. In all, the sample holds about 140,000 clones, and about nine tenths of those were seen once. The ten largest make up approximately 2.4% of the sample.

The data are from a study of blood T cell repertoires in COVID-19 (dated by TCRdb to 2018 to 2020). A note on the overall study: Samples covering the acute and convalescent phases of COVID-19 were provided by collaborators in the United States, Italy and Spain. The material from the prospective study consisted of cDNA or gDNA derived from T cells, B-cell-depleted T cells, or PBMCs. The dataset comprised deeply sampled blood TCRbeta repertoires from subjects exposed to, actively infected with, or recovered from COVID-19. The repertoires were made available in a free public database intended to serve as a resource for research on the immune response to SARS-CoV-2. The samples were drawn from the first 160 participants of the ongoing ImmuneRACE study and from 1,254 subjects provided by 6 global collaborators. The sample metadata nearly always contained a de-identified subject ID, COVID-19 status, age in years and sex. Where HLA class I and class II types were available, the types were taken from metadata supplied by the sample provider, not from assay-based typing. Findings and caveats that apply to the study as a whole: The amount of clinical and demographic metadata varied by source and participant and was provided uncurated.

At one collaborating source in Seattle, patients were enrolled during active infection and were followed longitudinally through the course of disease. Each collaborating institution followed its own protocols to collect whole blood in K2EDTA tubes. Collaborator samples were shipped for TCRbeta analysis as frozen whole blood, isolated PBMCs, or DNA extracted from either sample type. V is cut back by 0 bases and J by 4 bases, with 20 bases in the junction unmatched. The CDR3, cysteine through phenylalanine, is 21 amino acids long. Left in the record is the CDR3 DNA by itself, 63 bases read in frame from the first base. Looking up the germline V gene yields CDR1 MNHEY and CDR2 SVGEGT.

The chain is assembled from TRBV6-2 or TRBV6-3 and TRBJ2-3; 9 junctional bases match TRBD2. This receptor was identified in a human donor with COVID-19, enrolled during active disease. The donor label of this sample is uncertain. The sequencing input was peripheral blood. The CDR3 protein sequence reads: CASSYSSTPGGGDQRADTQYF. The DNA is TGTGCCAGCAGTTACTCGTCAACGCCTGGCGGGGGGGACCAAAGAGCAGATACGCAGTATTTT.